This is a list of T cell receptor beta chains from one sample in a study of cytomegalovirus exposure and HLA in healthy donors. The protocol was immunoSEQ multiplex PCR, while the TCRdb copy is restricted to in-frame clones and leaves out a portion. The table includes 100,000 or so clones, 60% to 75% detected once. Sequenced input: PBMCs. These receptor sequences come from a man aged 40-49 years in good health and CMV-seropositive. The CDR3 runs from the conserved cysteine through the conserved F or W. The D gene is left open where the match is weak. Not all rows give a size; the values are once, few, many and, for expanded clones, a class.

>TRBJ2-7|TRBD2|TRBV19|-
CASSMASSGLYEQYF
TGTGCCAGTAGTATGGCCTCTAGCGGGCTATACGAGCAGTACTTC
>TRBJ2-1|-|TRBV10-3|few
CAISAGGSEQFF
TGTGCCATCAGTGCCGGGGGAAGTGAGCAGTTCTTC
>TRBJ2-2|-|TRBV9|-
CASSVNAPGIGELFF
TGTGCCAGCAGCGTAAATGCGCCGGGTATCGGGGAGCTGTTTTTT
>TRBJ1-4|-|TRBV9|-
CASSVGGTNEKLFF
TGTGCCAGCAGCGTGGGGGGGACTAATGAAAAACTGTTTTTT
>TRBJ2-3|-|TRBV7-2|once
CASSLAGVDTQYF
TGTGCCAGCAGCTTAGCAGGGGTAGATACGCAGTATTTT
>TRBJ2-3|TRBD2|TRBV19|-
CASSRTSGRSTDTQYF
TGTGCCAGTAGCCGTACTAGCGGGAGGAGCACAGATACGCAGTATTTT
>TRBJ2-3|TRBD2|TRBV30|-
CALKGLAADTQYF
TGTGCCTTAAAGGGGCTAGCGGCAGATACGCAGTATTTT
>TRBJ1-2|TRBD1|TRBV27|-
CASSLIGQGEYYGYTF
TGTGCCAGCAGTTTAATCGGGCAGGGGGAGTACTATGGCTACACCTTC
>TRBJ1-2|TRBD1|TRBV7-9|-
CASSLVQGDYGYTF
TGTGCCAGCAGCTTAGTACAGGGGGACTATGGCTACACCTTC
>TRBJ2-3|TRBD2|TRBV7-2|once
CASSARLAGLTDTQYF
TGTGCCAGCAGCGCTAGACTAGCGGGCCTCACAGATACGCAGTATTTT
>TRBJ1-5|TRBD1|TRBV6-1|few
CASSGTGGTDQPQHF
TGTGCCAGCAGCGGGACAGGGGGCACCGATCAGCCCCAGCATTTT
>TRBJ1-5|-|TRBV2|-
CASSPRRGLYSNQPQHF
TGTGCCAGCAGTCCCCGACGGGGACTTTATAGCAATCAGCCCCAGCATTTT
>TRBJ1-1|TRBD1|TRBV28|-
CASSYRGQRTEAFF
TGTGCCAGCAGTTACAGGGGGCAACGAACTGAAGCTTTCTTT
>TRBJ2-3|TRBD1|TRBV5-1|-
CASSLETGFIDTQYF
TGCGCCAGCAGCTTGGAGACAGGGTTCATAGATACGCAGTATTTT
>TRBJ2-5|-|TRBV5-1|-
CASSPDWEETQYF
TGCGCCAGCAGTCCAGACTGGGAAGAGACCCAGTACTTC
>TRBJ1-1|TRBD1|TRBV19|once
CASSIEGTGNTEAFF
TGTGCCAGTAGTATAGAGGGGACAGGGAACACTGAAGCTTTCTTT
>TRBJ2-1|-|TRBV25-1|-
CASSHPGFYNEQFF
TGTGCCAGCAGTCATCCAGGGTTCTACAATGAGCAGTTCTTC